This T cell receptor (beta chain) was documented in a study of Tregs in tolerant kidney transplant recipients. The protocol was immunoSEQ multiplex PCR, while the TCRdb copy is restricted to in-frame clones and leaves out a portion. The repertoire consists of approximately 16,000 clones, with 85% to 95% occurring once and the leading ten covering 10% to 15%. Sequencing was carried out using CD8+ T cells from blood. The receptor comes from a human donor in good health.

CDR3 sequence: CASSGEGQNYGYTF. In DNA form, the CDR3 reads TGTGCCAGCAGCGGGGAGGGACAGAACTATGGCTACACCTTC. The gene calls are TRBV5-6 and TRBJ1-2, with TRBD1 identical over 7 bases. Losses at the gene ends were 4 bases for V and 2 bases for J; bases not matched to a gene: 5. Looked up from germline, CDR1 is SGHDT and CDR2 is YYEEEE. This CDR3 has 14 amino acids.